Each of the 14 T cell receptor beta chains below was sequenced from the same sample in a study of beta chain features in type 1 diabetes. Regarding the study as a whole: TCRB CDR3s from Type 1 diabetes patients were moderately but significantly shorter in all four CD4+ subsets.

The investigators reverse transcribed all of the isolated RNA, so they sequenced expressed TCRB transcripts. This table comes from immunoSEQ multiplex PCR, and its TCRdb copy is limited to in-frame clones, with some not included. Of some 120,000 clones in the sample, roughly a sixth were seen once. The antigens of these receptors remain unknown. The sequencing input was central memory CD4+ T cells from blood. These receptors originate from a man aged 18-30 years with type 1 diabetes.

In its sample, this clone was seen many times. V and J are TRBV19 and TRBJ1-2, with TRBD1 identical over 7 bases. The germline V gene encodes CDR1 LNHDA and CDR2 SQIVND (reference sequence). This CDR3 is 13 amino acids long. Unmatched junction bases numbered 4, after V lost 3 bases and J lost 6 bases. The CDR3 sequence: CASSIKTGDGYTF. CDR3 bases: TGTGCCAGTAGTATTAAAACAGGGGATGGCTACACCTTC.

In its sample, this clone was seen many times. The chain employs TRBV7-9 and TRBJ2-1; D possibly corresponds to TRBD1 (5 bases). V was cut by 10 bases and J by 4 bases, with 11 bases left in between. Per germline, CDR1 SEHNR and CDR2 FQNEAQ (reference sequence). The CDR3 spans 12 residues. In nucleotides, the CDR3 is TGTGCCACGTCTACAGGATACAATGAGCAGTTCTTC. As protein: CATSTGYNEQFF.

The sample holds a few counts of this clone. This likely stems from a read error, as it lies one base from a far larger clone. The chain joins TRBV29-1 to TRBJ2-1; tentatively, D is TRBD1 (6 bases). The CDR3 has 11 amino acids. In germline, CDR1 is SQVTM, CDR2 ANQGSEA. CDR3 in amino acids: CGVGQSNEQFF. The CDR3 nucleotides read TGCGGCGTTGGACAGAGCAATGAGCAGTTCTTC.

The rearrangement links TRBV14 to TRBJ2-7, with D possibly TRBD2 on 6 matching bases. V dropped 1 base and J dropped 0 bases, with 10 bases sitting between them. This CDR3 region has 15 residues. CDR1 is SGHDN and CDR2 is FVKESK in the germline V gene. The CDR3 spells CASSQASGHSYEQYF. The CDR3 coding sequence is TGTGCCAGCAGCCAAGCCAGCGGGCACTCCTACGAGCAGTACTTC.

V is TRBV29-1 and J is TRBJ1-2; D gene unclear. Deletions cut 3 bases from V and 1 base from J, with 9 bases between. The CDR3 sequence is 13 residues long. The germline CDR1 and CDR2 sequences are SQVTM and ANQGSEA. The CDR3 here is CSVDHSNNYGYTF. The CDR3 nucleotides are TGCAGCGTTGATCACAGTAATAACTATGGCTACACCTTC.

This clone was seen a handful of times. The chain is built from TRBV7-2 and TRBJ2-5; D is perhaps TRBD1 (7 bases). This CDR3 spans 12 amino acids. Per germline, CDR1 SGHTA and CDR2 FQGNSA. V lost 7 bases and J lost 7, with 13 bases in between. Here the CDR3 DNA reads TGTGCCAGCACCCCTCAGGGGGGGACCCAGTACTTC. It codes for CASTPQGGTQYF. The full variable domain, rest sourced from reference TRBV7-2 and TRBJ2-5, is GAGVSQSPSNKVTEKGKDVELRCDPISGHTALYWYRQSLGQGLEFLIYFQGNSAPDKSGLPSDRFSAERTGGSVSTLTIQRTQQEDSAVYLCASTPQGGTQYFGPGTRLLVL.

This clone came up a few times. The CDR3 DNA sequence: TGTGCCAGCAGCTTAAGGGTAGCCCTGGGGGAAGAGACCCAGTACTTC. Translating it yields CASSLRVALGEETQYF. The genes are TRBV7-2 and TRBJ2-5; the D call may be TRBD1 or TRBD2 (5 bases each). V was cut by 2 bases and J by 3 bases, with 16 bases left in between. CDR1 and CDR2 from the germline V gene are SGHTA and FQGNSA. This CDR3 spans 16 amino acids.

This clone was observed at least ten times. V usage is TRBV4-3 and J usage is TRBJ2-5; no clear D gene. Trimming took 1 base from V and 2 from J, leaving 11 bases between them. The CDR3 totals 15 residues. CDR1 and CDR2 (germline): LGHNA, YSLEER. CDR3 in amino acids: CASSQGAAVQETQYF. The CDR3 DNA sequence: TGCGCCAGCAGCCAAGGAGCTGCGGTACAAGAGACCCAGTACTTC.

J is TRBJ2-1 and V is TRBV5-1; D remains ambiguous. The germline V gene has CDR1 SGHRS and CDR2 YFSETQ. The CDR3 spans 14 residues. Deletions cut 0 bases from V and 9 bases from J, with 13 bases between. CDR3 loop: CASSLAAAVVEQFF. DNA for the CDR3: TGCGCCAGCAGCTTGGCCGCGGCAGTAGTTGAGCAGTTCTTC.

This clone has more than one count but fewer than ten. The genes are TRBV10-3 and TRBJ2-5; D possibly matches TRBD1 or TRBD2 (5 bases each). The J call is doubtful: the DNA matches TRBJ2-7 better. CDR1 is ENHRY and CDR2 is SYGVKD in the germline V gene. This CDR3 spans 12 amino acids. The DNA of the CDR3 is TGTGCCGCTAAGGACACGGGGAACGAGCAGTACTTC. It codes for CAAKDTGNEQYF.

The chain uses TRBV7-9 and TRBJ2-5, with 7 bases aligning to TRBD2. Germline V gene data show CDR1 as SEHNR and CDR2 as FQNEAQ (reference sequence). V lost 1 base to trimming and J lost 3 bases; unmatched junction nucleotides: 2. The CDR3 has 14 amino acids. In nucleotides, the CDR3 is TGTGCCAGCAGCTTAGGACTAGCCAAAGAGACCCAGTACTTC. Translating it yields CASSLGLAKETQYF.

The chain recombines TRBV14 with TRBJ2-7; D is ambiguous. The CDR3 is made up of 14 amino acids. Germline V gene data show CDR1 as SGHDN and CDR2 as FVKESK. V gave up 3 bases and J gave up 0 bases, with 9 bases separating them. The CDR3 reads CASSQYLSSYEQYF. The CDR3 DNA sequence: TGTGCCAGCAGCCAGTATCTGAGCTCCTACGAGCAGTACTTC. Combining the CDR3 with reference TRBV14 and TRBJ2-7 gives the whole variable domain EAGVTQFPSHSVIEKGQTVTLRCDPISGHDNLYWYRRVMGKEIKFLLHFVKESKQDESGMPNNRFLAERTGGTYSTLKVQPAELEDSGVYFCASSQYLSSYEQYFGPGTRLTVT.

This rearrangement joins TRBV14 to TRBJ2-3; D uncertain. There are 13 residues in the CDR3. The germline CDR1 and CDR2 sequences are SGHDN and FVKESK. The V end was cut by 5 bases, the J end by 2 bases, with 8 bases between. The CDR3 DNA is TGTGCCAGCAGCTCCTTTTCCACAGATACGCAGTATTTT. Translated, it gives CASSSFSTDTQYF.

This clone was detected only a few times. The rearrangement joins TRBV29-1 to TRBJ1-3; 7 nucleotides match TRBD1. V lost 1 base to trimming and J lost 0 bases; unmatched junction nucleotides: 0. Germline CDR1 SQVTM, CDR2 ANQGSEA. The CDR3 runs 14 residues. In DNA form, the CDR3 reads TGCAGCGTTGAAGGGACAGGCTCTGGAAACACCATATATTTT. Amino acid sequence: CSVEGTGSGNTIYF. The full variable domain, its missing parts supplied by reference TRBV29-1 and TRBJ1-3, is SAVISQKPSRDICQRGTSLTIQCQVDSQVTMMFWYRQQPGQSLTLIATANQGSEATYESGFVIDKFPISRPNLTFSTLTVSNMSPEDSSIYLCSVEGTGSGNTIYFGEGSWLTVV.